This T cell receptor (beta chain) was captured in a study of post-analysis software for immune sequencing data. Study in general: Included courses were relapsing-remitting and secondary progressive multiple sclerosis; progressive-relapsing multiple sclerosis was also included. Broader study findings: A few TRBV segments were significantly more frequent in patients than in controls. TRBV5-6, TRBV5-1 and TRBV20-1 were among these segments. Diversity measured as normalized Chao1 was significantly lower in multiple sclerosis patients than in controls.

V lost 4 bases and J lost 7, with 25 bases in between. This CDR3 contains 17 residues. Germline V gene sequence: CDR1 SQVTM, CDR2 ANQGSEA. In regard to this clonotype: The antigen remains unidentified.

TCR beta cDNA libraries had unique molecular identifiers. Via MiXCR, TCRdb re-called the PCR reads, giving one row per CDR3 protein. The sample lists 750,000 to 950,000 distinct CDR3 sequences; roughly 50% were seen once. Input material: blood. The chain couples TRBV29-1 to TRBJ1-4; tentative D call: TRBD1 (5 bases). The clonotype comes from a girl between 10 and 17 years old with multiple sclerosis. The DNA of the CDR3 is TGCAGCGTTGGAGTGAGGGTTCGGCAGGGAATTGGTGAAAAACTGTTTTTT. It translates to CSVGVRVRQGIGEKLFF.